A selection of T cell receptor beta chains follows, all from one sample in a study of memory CD4+ T cells and cytomegalovirus serostatus. Profiling relied on immunoSEQ multiplex PCR, and the TCRdb table lists in-frame clones only, not all of them. Here the sample spans approximately 53,000 clones, approximately 80% being singletons. The sample consisted of memory CD4+ T cells from blood. The receptors derive from an adult in good health and CMV-seronegative. Both conserved end residues are trimmed from each CDR3. The order of the fields is CDR3 protein, J gene, V gene.

CDR3 protein: ASSLSLAGDYEQY; J gene: TRBJ2-7; V gene: TRBV7-2
CDR3 protein: ASLPGRQGEQF; J gene: TRBJ2-1; V gene: TRBV18
CDR3 protein: ASSQGTGTVEAF; J gene: TRBJ1-1; V gene: TRBV4-3
CDR3 protein: SVGHSNQPQH; J gene: TRBJ1-5; V gene: TRBV29-1
CDR3 protein: SVEWAGNEQF; J gene: TRBJ2-1; V gene: TRBV29-1
CDR3 protein: ATGLGSYEQY; J gene: TRBJ2-7; V gene: TRBV10-3
CDR3 protein: ASSRTRETQY; J gene: TRBJ2-5; V gene: TRBV19
CDR3 protein: ASSVGQGPYQPQH; J gene: TRBJ1-5; V gene: TRBV2
CDR3 protein: SGGGRGDEKLF; J gene: TRBJ1-4; V gene: TRBV29-1
CDR3 protein: IKTTGQY; J gene: TRBJ2-7; V gene: TRBV29-1
CDR3 protein: ASSLEAQETQY; J gene: TRBJ2-5; V gene: TRBV27
CDR3 protein: ASSPTPRGEKLF; J gene: TRBJ1-4; V gene: TRBV18
CDR3 protein: ASSVKGNTEAF; J gene: TRBJ1-1; V gene: TRBV19
CDR3 protein: ASSQDPAGGLGTEAF; J gene: TRBJ1-1; V gene: TRBV4-1
CDR3 protein: ASSPTSRTYEQY; J gene: TRBJ2-7; V gene: TRBV6-1
CDR3 protein: ASSTGPNTEAF; J gene: TRBJ1-1; V gene: TRBV10-2
CDR3 protein: ASSVTGGGPEEQF; J gene: TRBJ2-1; V gene: TRBV5-1
CDR3 protein: ASSSPGGTSGAVYTDTQY; J gene: TRBJ2-3; V gene: TRBV7-6
CDR3 protein: ASSPPSGGYT; J gene: TRBJ1-2; V gene: TRBV28
CDR3 protein: ASSETRGLPGTGKPF; J gene: TRBJ1-1; V gene: TRBV4-3
CDR3 protein: ASSQLAGETQY; J gene: TRBJ2-5; V gene: TRBV19
CDR3 protein: ASSLVVRGGNTIY; J gene: TRBJ1-3; V gene: TRBV5-8
CDR3 protein: AWSLEDEKLF; J gene: TRBJ1-4; V gene: TRBV30
CDR3 protein: ASSPSTDTQY; J gene: TRBJ2-3; V gene: TRBV7-9
CDR3 protein: ASSQVNTEAF; J gene: TRBJ1-1; V gene: TRBV18
CDR3 protein: ASSQNGQGLTNEKLF; J gene: TRBJ1-4; V gene: TRBV4-3
CDR3 protein: ASSPRGIGYT; J gene: TRBJ1-2; V gene: TRBV19
CDR3 protein: ASKRGAGAYTGELF; J gene: TRBJ2-2; V gene: TRBV7-2
CDR3 protein: ASSPVGGSPVKQF; J gene: TRBJ2-1; V gene: TRBV7-8
CDR3 protein: ASSWTENTEAF; J gene: TRBJ1-1; V gene: TRBV5-1
CDR3 protein: ASEDRGLNTEAF; J gene: TRBJ1-1; V gene: TRBV18
CDR3 protein: ASSFSLAGSYNEQF; J gene: TRBJ2-1; V gene: TRBV5-1
CDR3 protein: ATQGVSPGNTIY; J gene: TRBJ1-3; V gene: TRBV2
CDR3 protein: ASRPTVYSGNTIY; J gene: TRBJ1-3; V gene: TRBV2
CDR3 protein: ASSSVDRRETQY; J gene: TRBJ2-5; V gene: TRBV5-6
CDR3 protein: ASSFDRGGGYT; J gene: TRBJ1-2; V gene: TRBV27
CDR3 protein: ASSLAGPNSYEQY; J gene: TRBJ2-7; V gene: TRBV5-1
CDR3 protein: ASKENTEAF; J gene: TRBJ1-1; V gene: TRBV6-1
CDR3 protein: ASSPQTPMNTEAF; J gene: TRBJ1-1; V gene: TRBV27
CDR3 protein: ASSTGPDNQPQH; J gene: TRBJ1-5; V gene: TRBV5-1
CDR3 protein: ASSLAGQGSSGYT; J gene: TRBJ1-2; V gene: TRBV5-1
CDR3 protein: ASSVREEDSPLH; J gene: TRBJ1-6; V gene: TRBV9
CDR3 protein: ASSFDGRTPKDTQY; J gene: TRBJ2-3; V gene: TRBV5-1
CDR3 protein: ASNQYPGSGAGEQF; J gene: TRBJ2-1; V gene: TRBV9
CDR3 protein: ASSLGTPSGNTGELF; J gene: TRBJ2-2; V gene: TRBV7-6
CDR3 protein: ASSEEATDTQY; J gene: TRBJ2-3; V gene: TRBV6-1
CDR3 protein: ALKQQDRNYGYT; J gene: TRBJ1-2; V gene: TRBV28
CDR3 protein: ASSFPGTLNSPLH; J gene: TRBJ1-6; V gene: TRBV7-2
CDR3 protein: ASSLDWRGPTDTQY; J gene: TRBJ2-3; V gene: TRBV7-8
CDR3 protein: ASSRTGTGADTQY; J gene: TRBJ2-3; V gene: TRBV5-1
CDR3 protein: ASSPGTLYTDTQY; J gene: TRBJ2-3; V gene: TRBV14
CDR3 protein: ASSRGKGDYEQY; J gene: TRBJ2-7; V gene: TRBV5-4